This TCR beta chain is from a study of blood T cell repertoires in COVID-19. Study overall: COVID-19 samples from acute and convalescent phases originated in the United States, Italy and Spain. PBMCs, B-cell-depleted T cells, or T cells provided the cDNA or gDNA that made up the material.

As originally analysed: How many nucleated cells were present was estimated from reference gene primer amplification. Sequenced by immunoSEQ multiplex PCR; TCRdb stores in-frame clones only, minus some. D and trimming were read from the DNA, whereas the V and J calls and clone size are those reported in that table. The data hold approximately 280,000 clones, with roughly nine tenths observed a single time. The CDR3 is 17 amino acids. Germline CDR1 is GTSNPN and CDR2 is SVGIG (reference sequence). The V end lost 0 bases, the J end lost 5 bases, and 19 bases lay between the germline ends. This clonotype was sampled from a man between 45 and 60 years old with acute or convalescent COVID-19. The chain uses TRBV30 and TRBJ2-2, with D perhaps TRBD2 (7 bases). Material for sequencing was peripheral blood. CDR3: CAWSVRSGRGETGELFF. The CDR3 bases are TGTGCCTGGAGTGTACGGTCGGGGAGGGGGGAAACCGGGGAGCTGTTTTTT.